This T cell receptor beta chain was recorded in a study of T-cell reconstitution after alpha-beta-depleted transplantation in children. The germline V gene has CDR1 ENHRY and CDR2 SYGVKD. V lost 2 bases and J 0 bases, leaving 10 bases between the germline ends. The CDR3 length is 15 residues. Study-level findings and limits: Expanded clones from the graft, numbering several hundred, reportedly supplied alpha-beta T cells about two months after transplant. Once a year had passed after transplant, T-cell counts and diversity came mostly from newly produced T cells.

Comment on this clonotype: The antigen remains undetermined.

This sample's TCRbeta library carried unique molecular identifier barcodes. MiXCR, applied by TCRdb to the PCR reads, yields one record per CDR3 protein. The sample includes about a million distinct CDR3 sequences, roughly 31% of them seen just once. The chain has TRBV10-3 and TRBJ2-5; perhaps TRBD1 as D (5 bases). The source of this sequence is a boy under three years old who had a stem cell transplant for SCID, so the T cells may come from the graft donor. The material sequenced was PBMCs, mostly from graft donor cells, taken 360 days after TCRalphabeta/CD19-depleted stem cell transplant. CDR3 nucleotide sequence: TGTGCCATCAGTGAGGGACGGACAAACCAAGAGACCCAGTACTTC. It is translated as CAISEGRTNQETQYF.